The 15 T cell receptor beta chains below come from one sample, sequenced in a study of response to subunit inactivated influenza vaccine. Via MiXCR, TCRdb re-called the RT-PCR reads, giving one row per CDR3 protein. Among around 150,000 distinct CDR3 sequences listed, roughly a tenth were seen once. The sample was non-naive T cells sorted from PBMCs, taken roughly 45 days after vaccination. These receptors originate from a man aged 45-60 years who received an inactivated influenza vaccine.

This clonotype was found many times. The rearrangement joins TRBV20-1 to TRBJ1-1; 8 bases are shared with TRBD1. Per the germline V gene, CDR1 is DFQATT and CDR2 is SNEGSKA (reference sequence). The CDR3 runs 19 residues. Trimming took 3 bases from V and 0 from J; bases not matched to a gene: 18. The chain's CDR3 is CSARRQQGGVSWMNTEAFF. In DNA form, the CDR3 reads TGCAGTGCTAGGAGGCAACAGGGGGGGGTGTCATGGATGAACACTGAAGCTTTCTTT.

The chain has TRBV6-5 and TRBJ2-5; either TRBD1 or TRBD2 may supply D (5 bases each). V lost 4 bases, J lost 4 bases, and 10 bases lay in between. This CDR3 has 13 residues. Per germline, CDR1 MNHEY and CDR2 SVGAGI. CDR3 coding DNA: TGTGCCAGCAGTTGGGGGTTAACAGAGACCCAGTACTTC. Its translation: CASSWGLTETQYF.

The chain joins TRBV3-1 to TRBJ2-7; 10 positions agree with TRBD2. Germline V gene sequence: CDR1 LGHDT, CDR2 YNNKEL (reference sequence). The ends lost 4 bases at V and 2 bases at J; junction bases unmatched: 5. The CDR3 is made up of 15 amino acids. CDR3 sequence reads: CASSLLAGVPYEQYF. The CDR3, as DNA: TGTGCCAGCAGCCTCCTAGCGGGGGTTCCCTACGAGCAGTACTTC.

This clonotype was detected many times. V and J are TRBV3-1 and TRBJ1-5; D gene uncertain. CDR3 length: 14 amino acids. Looked up from germline, CDR1 is LGHDT and CDR2 is YNNKEL (reference sequence). The germline V and J ends were trimmed by 2 bases and 2 bases, with 7 bases remaining between them. The CDR3 DNA reads as TGTGCCAGCAGCCAATTTAGGGGCAATCAGCCCCAGCATTTT. As protein: CASSQFRGNQPQHF. Complete variable domain (other parts from reference TRBV3-1 and TRBJ1-5): DTAVSQTPKYLVTQMGNDKSIKCEQNLGHDTMYWYKQDSKKFLKIMFSYNNKELIINETVPNRFSPKSPDKAHLNLHINSLELGDSAVYFCASSQFRGNQPQHFGDGTRLSIL.

The chain recombines TRBV10-3 with TRBJ2-7; 8 bases align to TRBD1. Trimming removed 10 bases from V and 2 bases from J; junction bases left unmatched: 4. The germline CDR1 and CDR2 sequences are ENHRY and SYGVKD. The CDR3 contains 12 residues. The CDR3 reads CATRQGTYEQYF. The DNA for the CDR3 is TGTGCCACCCGACAGGGGACCTACGAGCAGTACTTC.

Many counts were recorded for this clonotype. The chain has TRBV25-1 and TRBJ2-1, with D possibly being TRBD1 or TRBD2 (5 bases each). The CDR3 sequence is 15 residues long. The germline CDR1 and CDR2 sequences are MGHDK and SYGVNS. V dropped 5 bases and J dropped 4 bases, with 15 bases sitting between them. DNA of the CDR3: TGTGCCAGCAGTTCCTCGGGACCAGAGTACAATGAGCAGTTCTTC. It codes for CASSSSGPEYNEQFF.

The chain recombines TRBV28 with TRBJ1-2, with D perhaps matching TRBD1 (6 bases). CDR1 and CDR2 (germline): MDHEN, SYDVKM. Trimming took 11 bases from V and 3 from J, leaving 16 bases between them. The CDR3 is 13 residues long. The DNA of the CDR3 is TGTGCCTCCGTTAGGGGGGCAGACTATGGCTACACCTTC. Translation gives CASVRGADYGYTF.

The rearrangement joins TRBV30 to TRBJ1-1, with 8 bases aligning to TRBD1. This CDR3 has 12 amino acids. The junction had 6 bases not matched to a gene; V was cut back by 2 bases and J by 10 bases. Germline lookup yields CDR1 GTSNPN and CDR2 SVGIG (reference sequence). The CDR3 bases are TGTGCCTGGAGTACCAGGGGGCCGGTAGCTTTCTTT. Translation gives CAWSTRGPVAFF.

Many counts were recorded for this clonotype. Germline is not matched at one junction end, which may reflect a read error. This chain links TRBV5-5 with TRBJ2-3; D possibly corresponds to TRBD2 (6 bases). CDR3 length equals 13 residues. Germline lookup yields CDR1 SGHKS and CDR2 YYEKEE (reference sequence). The CDR3 nucleotides are TGTGCCAGCAGCTTGGGTAGACTAGATGCGCAGTATTTT. This encodes CASSLGRLDAQYF.

This rearrangement joins TRBV28 to TRBJ1-1; unclear D gene. The germline V and J ends were trimmed by 3 bases and 7 bases, with 18 bases remaining between them. CDR3 length: 15 residues. Per the germline V gene, CDR1 is MDHEN and CDR2 is SYDVKM. The CDR3 DNA sequence: TGTGCCAGCAGTTTTGGACCAAGGGATGGGATTGAAGCTTTCTTT. This encodes CASSFGPRDGIEAFF.

There are a few counts of this clonotype. The chain is built from TRBV29-1 and TRBJ2-3; perhaps TRBD2 as D (5 bases). Germline assignment: CDR1 SQVTM and CDR2 ANQGSEA. This CDR3 is 14 amino acids long. V lost 7 bases, J lost 0 bases, and 14 bases lay in between. As DNA, the CDR3 is TGCAGCGCTCCTCCCGGACTGAGCACAGATACGCAGTATTTT. It is translated as CSAPPGLSTDTQYF.

The rearrangement uses TRBV29-1 and TRBJ2-5; TRBD1 aligns across 8 bases. The CDR3 runs 18 residues. V lost 7 bases, J lost 4 bases, and 23 bases stayed unmatched. Germline V gene data show CDR1 as SQVTM and CDR2 as ANQGSEA. The CDR3 DNA follows: TGCAGCGCCCACCCCAGGGGGCGTGCGGAGTCGGAAACAGAGACCCAGTACTTC. This gives the protein CSAHPRGRAESETETQYF.

This clonotype turned up a few times. The chain uses TRBV18 and TRBJ1-1; perhaps TRBD1 as D (6 bases). The V gene's germline CDR1 is KGHSH and CDR2 LQKENI. The V end was cut by 5 bases, the J end by 1 base, with 8 bases between. The CDR3 spans 13 residues. CDR3 sequence reads: CASSGQKNTEAFF. The CDR3 DNA is TGTGCCAGCTCAGGACAGAAGAACACTGAAGCTTTCTTT.

The sample holds a few counts of this clonotype. This chain uses TRBV5-1 with TRBJ1-1, with 11 bases fitting TRBD1. This CDR3 has 14 residues. J was trimmed by 7 bases and V by 5 bases; bases with no gene match: 7. Germline V gene data show CDR1 as SGHRS and CDR2 as YFSETQ. In nucleotides, the CDR3 is TGCGCCAGCAGAGGACAGGGGGCACGAGTTGAAGCTTTCTTT. The encoded protein is CASRGQGARVEAFF.

The chain is built from TRBV27 and TRBJ2-1, with 7 bases identical to TRBD2. The junction had 8 bases not matched to a gene; V was cut back by 6 bases and J by 3 bases. The V gene's germline CDR1 is MNHEY and CDR2 SMNVEV (reference sequence). The CDR3 is made up of 15 amino acids. This chain's CDR3 is CASRSGTTVYNEQFF. DNA of the CDR3: TGTGCCAGCAGATCCGGGACTACCGTCTACAATGAGCAGTTCTTC.